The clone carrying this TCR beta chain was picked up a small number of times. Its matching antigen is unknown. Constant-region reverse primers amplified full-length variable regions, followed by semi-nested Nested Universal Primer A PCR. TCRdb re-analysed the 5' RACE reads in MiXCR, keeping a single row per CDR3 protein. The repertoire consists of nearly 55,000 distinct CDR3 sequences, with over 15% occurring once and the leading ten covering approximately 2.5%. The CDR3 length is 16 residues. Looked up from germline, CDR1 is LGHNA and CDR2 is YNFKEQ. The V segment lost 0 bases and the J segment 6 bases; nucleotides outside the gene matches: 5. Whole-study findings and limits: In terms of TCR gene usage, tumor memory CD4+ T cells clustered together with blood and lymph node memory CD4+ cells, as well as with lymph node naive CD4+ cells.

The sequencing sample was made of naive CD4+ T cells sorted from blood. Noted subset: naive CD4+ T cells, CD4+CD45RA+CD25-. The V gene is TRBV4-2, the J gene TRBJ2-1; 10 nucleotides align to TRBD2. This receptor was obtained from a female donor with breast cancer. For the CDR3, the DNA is TGTGCCAGCAGCCAAGATCTAGGGACTAGCGCCAATGAGCAGTTCTTC. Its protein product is CASSQDLGTSANEQFF.